Listed below are T cell receptor beta chains from one sample, sequenced in a study of T cell changes during pregnancy in multiple sclerosis. The data were produced by immunoSEQ multiplex PCR, yet TCRdb's version contains in-frame clones alone and is incomplete. The sample holds over 100,000 clones, 92% seen once. The specimen comprised peripheral blood, sampled in the third trimester of pregnancy. These receptors were taken from a female donor with multiple sclerosis, enrolled in a pregnancy study. The CDR3 runs from the conserved cysteine through the conserved F or W. The D gene is left open where the match is weak. Size is omitted from some rows. Given values are once, few, many or a class for expanded clones.

d_call	v_call	j_call	clone_size	cdr3_aa	cdr3_nt
-	TRBV7-2	TRBJ2-2	once	CASSPQGQYTGELFF	TGTGCCAGCAGCCCCCAGGGGCAGTACACCGGGGAGCTGTTTTTT
-	TRBV28	TRBJ1-3	-	CASRVTDSGNTIYF	TGTGCCAGCAGGGTAACAGACTCTGGAAACACCATATATTTT
-	TRBV6-5	TRBJ1-2	-	CATQRWEGISLGYTF	TGTGCCACCCAAAGGTGGGAGGGGATAAGTTTGGGCTACACCTTC
-	TRBV19	TRBJ2-7	-	CASSLGLIPSYEQYF	TGTGCCAGTAGTCTCGGACTCATCCCTTCCTACGAGCAGTACTTC
TRBD1	TRBV29-1	TRBJ2-5	-	CSVEDGLTGVGETQYF	TGCAGCGTTGAAGATGGATTAACAGGGGTGGGAGAGACCCAGTACTTC
TRBD1	TRBV5-6	TRBJ1-2	-	CASSPPGQVRSGGYTF	TGTGCCAGCAGCCCCCCGGGACAGGTGCGATCGGGGGGCTACACCTTC
-	TRBV30	TRBJ1-1	few	CAWSLTVNTEAFF	TGTGCCTGGAGTTTAACAGTGAACACTGAAGCTTTCTTT
TRBD2	TRBV9	TRBJ2-1	-	CASSDGSSGREQFF	TGTGCCAGCAGCGACGGTTCTAGCGGGAGGGAGCAGTTCTTC
-	TRBV7-8	TRBJ2-4	-	CASSLELDDIQYF	TGTGCCAGCAGCTTAGAGCTCGATGACATTCAGTACTTC
-	TRBV6-6	TRBJ2-2	-	CASSYATATGELFF	TGTGCCAGCAGTTACGCAACAGCCACCGGGGAGCTGTTTTTT
-	TRBV27	TRBJ2-7	once	CASRERGGSRDYEQYF	TGTGCCAGCAGAGAGAGGGGGGGAAGCCGGGACTACGAGCAGTACTTC
-	TRBV7-2	TRBJ1-5	-	CASSLASGNQPQHF	TGTGCCAGCAGCTTAGCGTCAGGCAATCAGCCCCAGCATTTT
-	TRBV6-5	TRBJ1-5	-	CASSFDRSNQPQHF	TGTGCCAGCAGTTTCGACAGGAGCAATCAGCCCCAGCATTTT
-	TRBV19	TRBJ1-5	-	CASNPQPGPRQPQHF	TGTGCCAGTAATCCTCAACCAGGGCCCCGCCAGCCCCAGCATTTT
TRBD2	TRBV5-1	TRBJ2-5	-	CASSSLAGEGETQYF	TGCGCCAGCAGCTCGTTAGCGGGAGAAGGGGAGACCCAGTACTTC
-	TRBV7-3	TRBJ2-3	-	CASSLGAKRDTQYF	TGTGCCAGCAGCTTAGGGGCCAAAAGAGATACGCAGTATTTT
-	TRBV30	TRBJ1-1	-	CAWSVPSNGGTEAFF	TGTGCCTGGAGTGTACCCTCTAACGGAGGGACTGAAGCTTTCTTT
TRBD1	TRBV7-8	TRBJ2-7	once	CASSTRRQGGLYEQYF	TGTGCCAGCAGCACCAGGAGACAGGGGGGTTTATACGAGCAGTACTTC
-	TRBV11-3	TRBJ2-1	-	CASSLGISGYNEQFF	TGTGCCAGCAGCTTAGGGATTAGCGGTTACAATGAGCAGTTCTTC
TRBD2	TRBV5-1	TRBJ2-7	-	CASSVGLASYEQYF	TGCGCCAGCAGCGTGGGACTAGCGTCCTACGAGCAGTACTTC
-	TRBV20-1	TRBJ2-3	-	CSALADTQYF	TGCAGTGCTTTAGCAGATACGCAGTATTTT
-	TRBV12-2	TRBJ2-3	once	CASRLEEGDRGTLRADTQYF	TGTGCAAGTCGCTTAGAAGAGGGGGACAGGGGGACCCTTAGGGCAGATACGCAGTATTTT
-	TRBV7-9	TRBJ1-1	-	CASSLIFGVGNTEAFF	TGTGCCAGCAGCCTGATTTTCGGGGTGGGGAACACTGAAGCTTTCTTT
-	TRBV30	TRBJ1-3	once	CAWSVRGVLGNTIYF	TGTGCCTGGAGTGTACGCGGGGTGTTGGGAAACACCATATATTTT
TRBD2	TRBV4-2	TRBJ2-1	-	CASSQVDTSGGRNEQFF	TGTGCCAGCAGCCAAGTTGATACTAGCGGGGGGCGCAATGAGCAGTTCTTC
-	TRBV25-1	TRBJ2-1	-	CASSTSSYNEQFF	TGTGCCAGTTCTACTAGCTCCTACAATGAGCAGTTCTTC
-	TRBV28	TRBJ2-2	-	CASSPQGRDTGELFF	TGTGCCAGCAGTCCCCAGGGGCGAGACACCGGGGAGCTGTTTTTT
TRBD1	TRBV5-6	TRBJ2-3	-	CASSLGAGTGVWYF	TGTGCCAGCAGCTTGGGGGCTGGGACAGGGGTTTGGTATTTT
-	TRBV9	TRBJ2-5	-	CASSWGLQETQYF	TGTGCCAGCAGCTGGGGCCTCCAAGAGACCCAGTACTTC
TRBD2	TRBV27	TRBJ2-2	once	CASSLFASGRPNTGELFF	TGTGCCAGCAGTTTATTTGCTAGCGGGAGGCCTAACACCGGGGAGCTGTTTTTT
TRBD1	TRBV5-8	TRBJ2-1	-	CASSTGQGNLDEQFF	TGTGCCAGCAGCACGGGACAGGGCAACTTGGATGAGCAGTTCTTC
TRBD1	TRBV27	TRBJ1-5	-	CASSLGTGKQPQHF	TGTGCCAGCAGTTTAGGGACAGGGAAACAGCCCCAGCATTTT
-	TRBV2	TRBJ1-1	-	CASSVDINGQNTEAFF	TGTGCCAGCAGTGTAGATATCAATGGACAGAACACTGAAGCTTTCTTT
TRBD1	TRBV27	TRBJ1-2	-	CASSSLGDRENYGYTF	TGTGCCAGCAGTTCCCTGGGGGACAGGGAGAACTATGGCTACACCTTC
-	TRBV11-2	TRBJ1-1	-	CASSLEGRRTEAFF	TGTGCCAGCAGCCTGGAGGGACGGAGAACTGAAGCTTTCTTT
-	TRBV5-6	TRBJ1-3	-	CASRSGSGNTIYF	TGTGCCAGCAGGTCGGGCTCTGGAAACACCATATATTTT
-	TRBV5-6	TRBJ2-5	once	CASSLGGFGTQYF	TGTGCCAGCAGCTTGGGAGGCTTTGGGACCCAGTACTTC
-	TRBV30	TRBJ1-1	-	CGTVMNTEAFF	TGTGGGACAGTCATGAACACTGAAGCTTTCTTT
-	TRBV30	TRBJ2-1	once	CAWSEGGAGSNEQFF	TGTGCCTGGAGCGAAGGGGGGGCCGGGTCCAATGAGCAGTTCTTC
TRBD2	TRBV5-5	TRBJ2-7	-	CASSREGGLGYEQYF	TGTGCCAGCAGCCGGGAGGGAGGACTAGGATACGAGCAGTACTTC
-	TRBV19	TRBJ1-1	few	CASSIPSSLEAFF	TGTGCCAGTAGTATACCGTCCTCGTTGGAAGCTTTCTTT
TRBD2	TRBV28	TRBJ2-5	-	CASSPPGLAYQETQYF	TGTGCCAGCAGTCCCCCGGGACTAGCGTACCAAGAGACCCAGTACTTC
TRBD1	TRBV5-8	TRBJ1-2	-	CASSLGQGISKGYTF	TGTGCCAGCAGCTTGGGACAGGGGATCTCTAAAGGCTACACCTTC
-	TRBV7-9	TRBJ2-1	-	CASSLTGMEQFF	TGTGCCAGCAGCTTAACGGGGATGGAGCAGTTCTTC
TRBD1	TRBV18	TRBJ2-7	-	CASSPVRGSGYEQYF	TGTGCCAGCTCCCCAGTCAGGGGGTCCGGTTACGAGCAGTACTTC
TRBD1	TRBV19	TRBJ1-1	-	CASSNPRDRATEAFF	TGTGCCAGTAGTAACCCTCGGGACAGGGCCACTGAAGCTTTCTTT
-	TRBV7-9	TRBJ2-5	-	CASSLSPSGQQETQYF	TGTGCCAGCAGCTTAAGTCCGTCGGGACAACAAGAGACCCAGTACTTC
-	TRBV9	TRBJ1-2	-	CASSVLGGAAGYTF	TGTGCCAGCAGCGTGTTAGGGGGGGCTGCTGGCTACACCTTC
TRBD1	TRBV5-1	TRBJ2-7	-	CASSTAGQGLYEQYF	TGCGCCAGCAGCACTGCGGGACAGGGGCTCTACGAGCAGTACTTC
-	TRBV28	TRBJ2-7	-	CASSARLGSSYEQYF	TGTGCCAGCAGTGCCCGGCTCGGGAGCTCCTACGAGCAGTACTTC
TRBD2	TRBV19	TRBJ2-3	once	CASQTSGLADTQYF	TGTGCCAGCCAGACTAGCGGCCTAGCAGATACGCAGTATTTT
-	TRBV7-9	TRBJ1-3	-	CASSSPGGVSGNTIYF	TGTGCCAGCAGCTCCCCGGGAGGGGTCTCTGGAAACACCATATATTTT
-	TRBV5-4	TRBJ1-1	-	CASSLASRAPNTEAFF	TGTGCCAGCAGCTTGGCCTCCAGGGCTCCGAACACTGAAGCTTTCTTT
-	TRBV19	TRBJ1-5	-	CASSIDSGARNQPQHF	TGTGCCAGTAGTATAGATTCAGGGGCTCGCAATCAGCCCCAGCATTTT